A selection of T cell receptor beta chains follows, all from one sample in a study of shared clonotypes between healthy human individuals. The method was immunoSEQ multiplex PCR; TCRdb's version includes in-frame clones alone and lacks a portion of them. The repertoire holds 2 million to 2.5 million clones, with almost 96% as singletons. The sequencing sample was made of naive CD4+ T cells sorted from blood. The receptors here all came from a man younger than 35 in good health. CDR3s include the opening cysteine and the closing phenylalanine or tryptophan. The D gene is left open where the match is weak. Only some rows state a clone size, as once, few, many or a class for expanded clones.

clone_size	v_call	j_call	cdr3_length	d_call	cdr3_nt	cdr3_aa
.	TRBV6-1	TRBJ2-7	11	.	TGTGCCAGCAGGGAAGGGGGCGAGCAGTACTTC	CASREGGEQYF
.	TRBV7-2	TRBJ2-1	16	.	TGTGCCAGCAGCTTACTTGCGGGAATCTCCTACAATGAGCAGTTCTTC	CASSLLAGISYNEQFF
.	TRBV27	TRBJ2-7	16	.	TGTGCCAGCAGTTTAATGGGGACGGCGTATTCCTACGAGCAGTACTTC	CASSLMGTAYSYEQYF
once	TRBV7-2	TRBJ2-5	14	.	TGTGCCAGCAGCTTATCTAGGGGTGGGGAGACCCAGTACTTC	CASSLSRGGETQYF
.	TRBV27	TRBJ2-3	14	.	TGTGCCAGCAGTTTAGGCCAGTTCACAGATACGCAGTATTTT	CASSLGQFTDTQYF
.	TRBV5-1	TRBJ2-1	15	TRBD2	TGCGCCAGCAGCTTGAAGGCTAGCGGGGACAATGAGCAGTTCTTC	CASSLKASGDNEQFF
once	TRBV6-5	TRBJ2-2	14	TRBD2	TGTGCCAGCAGCCGGGACTACCCCACCGGGGAGCTGTTTTTT	CASSRDYPTGELFF
.	TRBV5-8	TRBJ1-2	13	.	TGTGCCACCGAGTTGAACCGAAACTATGGCTACACCTTC	CATELNRNYGYTF
.	TRBV27	TRBJ2-3	13	.	TGTGCCAGCAGGAAAACTGGCACAGATACGCAGTATTTT	CASRKTGTDTQYF
.	TRBV11-2	TRBJ2-6	13	.	TGTGCCAGCGGTCCATCTGGGGCCAACGTCCTGACTTTC	CASGPSGANVLTF
once	TRBV4-1	TRBJ1-1	15	TRBD1	TGCGCCAGCAGCCAAGATACTCCGGGACAGGTCTCGACTTTCTTT	CASSQDTPGQVSTFF
.	TRBV19	TRBJ1-1	14	.	TGTGCCAGTAGGGACGACCCTTCGACAGCCGAAGCTTTCTTT	CASRDDPSTAEAFF
.	TRBV18	TRBJ2-1	17	TRBD2	TGTGCCAGCTCACCACCCGGGACTAGCGGGAGTACAAAAGAGCAGTTCTTC	CASSPPGTSGSTKEQFF
.	TRBV2	TRBJ2-5	16	TRBD2	TGTGCCAGCAGGGCCACCGGACTAGCGATAGAAGAGACCCAGTACTTC	CASRATGLAIEETQYF
.	TRBV30	TRBJ2-1	15	TRBD2	TGTGCCTGGAGTGGTATAGCGGGAGGGAGCAATGAGCAGTTCTTC	CAWSGIAGGSNEQFF
.	TRBV21-1	TRBJ2-7	16	.	TGTGCCAGCAGCAAAGGCCCGAACAGTACTATCGACGAGCAGTACTTC	CASSKGPNSTIDEQYF
.	TRBV7-9	TRBJ1-3	14	.	TGTGCCAGCAGCCTATTAAGCTCTGGAAACACCATATATTTT	CASSLLSSGNTIYF
.	TRBV25-1	TRBJ2-7	13	TRBD2	TGTGCCAGCAGAGGGACTAGCGGATACGAGCAGTACTTC	CASRGTSGYEQYF
.	TRBV4-2	TRBJ2-2	19	TRBD2	TGTGCCAGCAGCCAAGACCGGAGGGGACTAGCGGCAAACACCGGGGAGCTGTTTTTT	CASSQDRRGLAANTGELFF
.	TRBV10-2	TRBJ1-6	13	.	TGCGCCAGGCAGGATAGTAGCAATTCACCCCTCCACTTT	CARQDSSNSPLHF
.	TRBV27	TRBJ1-5	16	TRBD1	TGTGCCAGCAGATCCGGGACAGGGGATTCCAATCAGCCCCAGCATTTT	CASRSGTGDSNQPQHF
.	TRBV2	TRBJ2-2	13	.	TGTGCCAGCAACGGGGGAGGCACCGGGGAGCTGTTTTTT	CASNGGGTGELFF
.	TRBV29-1	TRBJ1-1	15	.	TGCAGCCATAGGTCCTCAGGCACCATGAACACTGAAGCTTTCTTT	CSHRSSGTMNTEAFF
.	TRBV9	TRBJ1-2	15	.	TGTGCCAGCAGCGAGAGGGACCGACCTAACTATGGCTACACCTTC	CASSERDRPNYGYTF
.	TRBV5-5	TRBJ2-5	14	.	TGTGCCAGCAGCTTGGTGGGGCAGCAGCCGGCCCAGTACTTC	CASSLVGQQPAQYF
few	TRBV18	TRBJ1-5	12	.	TGTGCCAGCTCACCAAGCAATCAGCCCCAGCATTTT	CASSPSNQPQHF
once	TRBV30	TRBJ2-5	15	.	TGTGCCTGGAGTGTTGGATTCGGGGGGCGGGAGACCCAGTACTTC	CAWSVGFGGRETQYF
.	TRBV9	TRBJ2-7	15	TRBD2	TGTGCCAGCAGCGTAGGCGGGGCGGGAGCCTACGAGCAGTACTTC	CASSVGGAGAYEQYF
.	TRBV10-1	TRBJ1-1	14	.	TGCGCCAGCAGTAACAGGGAACGGAACACTGAAGCTTTCTTT	CASSNRERNTEAFF
.	TRBV6-1	TRBJ2-1	12	.	TGTGCCAGCAGTGAAGCGCGATATGAGCAGTTCTTC	CASSEARYEQFF
once	TRBV4-1	TRBJ1-6	17	.	TGCGCCAGCAGCCAAGAGTCAACGGCCTCCTATAATTCACCCCTCCACTTT	CASSQESTASYNSPLHF
.	TRBV5-1	TRBJ2-3	14	.	TGCGCCAGCAGCCGAACAGGGATGGCAGATACGCAGTATTTT	CASSRTGMADTQYF
.	TRBV11-2	TRBJ2-3	12	.	TGTGCCAGCAGCCTCAAGGGAGATACGCAGTATTTT	CASSLKGDTQYF
.	TRBV6-1	TRBJ2-1	13	.	TGTGCCAGCATGTGGGACATAAACAATGAGCAGTTCTTC	CASMWDINNEQFF
.	TRBV7-3	TRBJ2-3	15	TRBD2	TGTGCCAGCAGCTCAAGACTAGCGGGGGCAGATACGCAGTATTTT	CASSSRLAGADTQYF
.	TRBV6-6	TRBJ2-7	15	TRBD1	TGTGCCAGCAGCTACCCCACAGGGGCCTCCTACGAGCAGTACTTC	CASSYPTGASYEQYF
.	TRBV7-3	TRBJ2-1	15	TRBD2	TGTGCCAGCAGCTTCGCTGCCGGGGGGTGGAATGAGCAGTTCTTC	CASSFAAGGWNEQFF
.	TRBV29-1	TRBJ2-3	10	.	TGCAGCGTTGGGGGAGATACGCAGTATTTT	CSVGGDTQYF
.	TRBV10-3	TRBJ1-2	14	.	TGTGCCATCAGTGAGTCGACGGACATCTATGGCTACACCTTC	CAISESTDIYGYTF
.	TRBV11-2	TRBJ2-1	13	.	TGTGCCAGCAGCTTGGACATCTACAATGAGCAGTTCTTC	CASSLDIYNEQFF
.	TRBV10-3	TRBJ2-7	16	.	TGTGCCATCAGTGAGTGGACGGTGGGTACACTCTACGAGCAGTACTTC	CAISEWTVGTLYEQYF
.	TRBV9	TRBJ1-6	12	.	TGTGCCAGCAGCGTAGGGGGTGGACCCCTCCACTTT	CASSVGGGPLHF
.	TRBV19	TRBJ2-7	14	.	TGTGCCAGTAGTATCGCAGGCGAGTCCTACGAGCAGTACTTC	CASSIAGESYEQYF
once	TRBV10-2	TRBJ1-2	14	.	TGCGCCAGCAGTGAGTCCGCAGCTAACTATGGCTACACCTTC	CASSESAANYGYTF
.	TRBV18	TRBJ1-5	13	.	TGTGCCAGCTCACCCGGGGGGGGCCAGCCCCAGCATTTT	CASSPGGGQPQHF
.	TRBV18	TRBJ2-7	15	.	TGTGCCAGCTCACCTCCGGGACATGGGCCCTACGAGCAGTACTTC	CASSPPGHGPYEQYF
once	TRBV11-2	TRBJ2-5	15	.	TGTGCCAGCAGCTTGAGGGGGGCTTTGCAAGAGACCCAGTACTTC	CASSLRGALQETQYF
.	TRBV6-6	TRBJ2-7	13	.	TGTGCCAGCAGTTACGGGGGAGGCGGGGAGCAGTACTTC	CASSYGGGGEQYF
.	TRBV30	TRBJ2-7	16	.	TGTGCCTGGAGTCATTCTTCGAGAAGATGGGACTACGAGCAGTACTTC	CAWSHSSRRWDYEQYF
.	TRBV30	TRBJ2-3	15	TRBD1	TGTGCCTGGGACAGGACAGGACCTAGCACAGATACGCAGTATTTT	CAWDRTGPSTDTQYF
.	TRBV5-1	TRBJ1-6	13	.	TGCGCCAGCAGCTTGGCAAGGGATTCACCCCTCCACTTT	CASSLARDSPLHF
.	TRBV18	TRBJ1-5	16	TRBD1	TGTGCCAGCTCACAACCGGGACAGGGGGGCAATCAGCCCCAGCATTTT	CASSQPGQGGNQPQHF
.	TRBV28	TRBJ1-1	13	.	TGTGCCAGCAGCCGAAACCCGAGGGATGAAGCTTTCTTT	CASSRNPRDEAFF